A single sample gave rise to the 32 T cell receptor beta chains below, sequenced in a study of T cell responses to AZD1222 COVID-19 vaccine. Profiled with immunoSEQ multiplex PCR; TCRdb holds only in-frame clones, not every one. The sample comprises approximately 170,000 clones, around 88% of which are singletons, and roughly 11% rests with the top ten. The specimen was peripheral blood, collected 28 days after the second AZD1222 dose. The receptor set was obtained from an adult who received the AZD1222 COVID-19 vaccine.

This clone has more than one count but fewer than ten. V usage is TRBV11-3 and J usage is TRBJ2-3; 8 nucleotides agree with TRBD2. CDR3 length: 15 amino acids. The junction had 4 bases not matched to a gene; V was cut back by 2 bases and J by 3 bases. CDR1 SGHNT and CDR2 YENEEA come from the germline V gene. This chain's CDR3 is CASSLSGLVTDTQYF. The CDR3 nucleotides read TGTGCCAGCAGCTTATCGGGACTAGTGACAGATACGCAGTATTTT. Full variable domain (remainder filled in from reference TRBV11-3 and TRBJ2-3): EAGVVQSPRYKIIEKKQPVAFWCNPISGHNTLYWYLQNLGQGPELLIRYENEEAVDDSQLPKDRFSAERLKGVDSTLKIQPAELGDSAVYLCASSLSGLVTDTQYFGPGTRLTVL.

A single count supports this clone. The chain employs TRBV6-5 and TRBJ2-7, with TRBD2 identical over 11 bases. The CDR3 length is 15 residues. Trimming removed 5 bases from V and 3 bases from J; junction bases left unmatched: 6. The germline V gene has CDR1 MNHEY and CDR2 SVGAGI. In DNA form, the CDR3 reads TGTGCCAGCAGTCCGGGACTAGCGGCAATCTACGAGCAGTACTTC. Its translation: CASSPGLAAIYEQYF.

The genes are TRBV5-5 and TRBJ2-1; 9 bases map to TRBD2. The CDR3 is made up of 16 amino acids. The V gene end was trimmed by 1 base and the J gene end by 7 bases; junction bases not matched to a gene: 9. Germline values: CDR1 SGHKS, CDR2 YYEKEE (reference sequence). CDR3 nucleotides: TGTGCCAGCAGCTTGTCGGTAGCGGGGGCGGGGAATGAGCAGTTCTTC. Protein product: CASSLSVAGAGNEQFF.

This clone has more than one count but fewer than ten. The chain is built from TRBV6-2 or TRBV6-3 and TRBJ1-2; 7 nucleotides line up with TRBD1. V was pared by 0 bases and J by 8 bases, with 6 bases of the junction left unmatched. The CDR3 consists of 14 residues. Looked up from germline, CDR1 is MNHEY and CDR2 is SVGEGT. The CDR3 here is CASSYSRGHGGYTF. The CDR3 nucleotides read TGTGCCAGCAGTTACTCGAGGGGGCATGGCGGCTACACCTTC.

The CDR3 is CASSQDTFYGYTF. CDR3 sequence (DNA): TGTGCCAGCAGCCAAGACACGTTCTATGGCTACACCTTC. This chain joins TRBV14 and TRBJ1-2; D gene ambiguous. CDR1 and CDR2 (germline): SGHDN, FVKESK. The CDR3 extends over 13 amino acids. V shed 0 bases and J shed 4 bases, with 6 bases lying between them.

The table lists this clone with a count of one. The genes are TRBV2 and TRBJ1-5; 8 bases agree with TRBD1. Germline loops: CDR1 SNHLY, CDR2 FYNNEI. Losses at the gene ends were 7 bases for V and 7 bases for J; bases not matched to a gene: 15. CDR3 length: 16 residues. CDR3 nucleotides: TGTGCCAGCAAAGGGGGCAGTGGACAGGGCTCACAGCCCCAGCATTTT. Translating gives CASKGGSGQGSQPQHF.

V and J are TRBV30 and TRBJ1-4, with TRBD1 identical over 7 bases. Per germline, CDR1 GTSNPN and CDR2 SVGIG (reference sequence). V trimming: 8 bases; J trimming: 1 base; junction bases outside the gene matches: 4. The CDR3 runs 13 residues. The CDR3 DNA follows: TGTGCCAACCGACAGGGAACTAATGAAAAACTGTTTTTT. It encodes CANRQGTNEKLFF.

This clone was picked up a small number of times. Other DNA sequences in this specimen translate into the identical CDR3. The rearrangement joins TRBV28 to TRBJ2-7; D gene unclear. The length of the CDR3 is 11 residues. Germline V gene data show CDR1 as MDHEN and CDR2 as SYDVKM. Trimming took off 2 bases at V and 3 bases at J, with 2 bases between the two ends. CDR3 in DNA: TGTGCCAGCAGTTTAGACTACGAGCAGTACTTC. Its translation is CASSLDYEQYF.

CDR3 residues: CAISAAPGTVGSEQYF. In DNA, the CDR3 is TGTGCCATCAGTGCCGCCCCGGGGACGGTGGGATCCGAGCAGTACTTC. This chain links TRBV10-3 with TRBJ2-7; possibly TRBD1 or TRBD2 for D (5 bases each). The CDR3 contains 16 residues. With 4 bases removed from V and 6 bases from J, the gap between germline ends came to 22 bases. From germline, CDR1 is ENHRY and CDR2 SYGVKD.

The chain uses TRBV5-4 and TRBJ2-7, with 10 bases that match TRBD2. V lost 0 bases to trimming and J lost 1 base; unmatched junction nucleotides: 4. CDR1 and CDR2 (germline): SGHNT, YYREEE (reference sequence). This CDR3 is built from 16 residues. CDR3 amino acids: CASSLDSSGGSYEQYF. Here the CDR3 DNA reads TGTGCCAGCAGCTTGGATTCTAGCGGGGGTTCCTACGAGCAGTACTTC.

The DNA for the CDR3 is TGTGCCATCAGTGCCGAGGTCGGGGACGGGGAGCTGTTTTTT. Translated, it gives CAISAEVGDGELFF. V and J are TRBV10-3 and TRBJ2-2, with D tentatively TRBD2 (5 bases). This CDR3 comprises 14 residues. The V end was cut by 4 bases, the J end by 7 bases, with 13 bases between. CDR1 and CDR2 (germline): ENHRY, SYGVKD.

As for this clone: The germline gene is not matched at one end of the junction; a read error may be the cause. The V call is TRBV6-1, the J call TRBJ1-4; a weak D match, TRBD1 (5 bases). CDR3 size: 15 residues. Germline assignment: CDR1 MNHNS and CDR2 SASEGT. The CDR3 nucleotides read TGCGCCAGCAGTGATGGGGCAGCAACTAATGAAAAACTGTTTTTT. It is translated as CASSDGAATNEKLFF.

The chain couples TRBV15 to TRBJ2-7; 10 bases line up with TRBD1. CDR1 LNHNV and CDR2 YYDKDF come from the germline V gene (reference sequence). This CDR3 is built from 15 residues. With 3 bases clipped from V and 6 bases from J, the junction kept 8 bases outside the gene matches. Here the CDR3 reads CATSRPGQGSREQYF. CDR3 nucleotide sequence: TGTGCCACCAGCAGGCCGGGACAGGGGTCTCGCGAGCAGTACTTC.

CDR3 sequence (DNA): TGTGCCAGCAGTGAAGGGTGGGGGGGTGATGTGGCTACGCAGTATTTT. Its protein is CASSEGWGGDVATQYF. The V call is TRBV2, the J call TRBJ2-3; 7 nucleotides align to TRBD2. This CDR3 contains 16 residues. Germline loops: CDR1 SNHLY, CDR2 FYNNEI. V shed 1 base and J 8 bases; nucleotides not matched to a gene: 12.

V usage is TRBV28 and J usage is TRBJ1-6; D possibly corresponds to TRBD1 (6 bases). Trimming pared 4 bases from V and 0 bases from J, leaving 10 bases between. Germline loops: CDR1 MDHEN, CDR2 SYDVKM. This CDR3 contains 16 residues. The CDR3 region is CASSSTGSSYNSPLHF. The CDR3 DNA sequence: TGTGCCAGCAGTTCTACAGGGAGCTCCTATAATTCACCCCTCCACTTT.

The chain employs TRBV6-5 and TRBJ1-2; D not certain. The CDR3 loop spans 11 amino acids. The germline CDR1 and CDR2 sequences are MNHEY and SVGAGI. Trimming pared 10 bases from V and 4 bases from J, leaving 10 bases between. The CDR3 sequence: CATRSPYGYTF. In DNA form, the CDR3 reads TGTGCCACGCGTTCACCCTATGGCTACACCTTC.

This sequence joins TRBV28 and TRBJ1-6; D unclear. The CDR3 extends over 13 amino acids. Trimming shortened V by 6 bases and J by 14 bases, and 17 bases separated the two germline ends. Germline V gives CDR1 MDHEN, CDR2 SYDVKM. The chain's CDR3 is CASSLDTSITLHF. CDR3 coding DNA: TGTGCCAGCAGCCTCGACACAAGCATCACCCTCCACTTT.

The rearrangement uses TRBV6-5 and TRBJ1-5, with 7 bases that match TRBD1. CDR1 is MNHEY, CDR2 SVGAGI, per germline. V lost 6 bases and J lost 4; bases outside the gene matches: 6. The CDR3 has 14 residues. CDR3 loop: CASSRTTGNQPQHF. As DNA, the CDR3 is TGTGCCAGCAGCCGGACGACAGGGAATCAGCCCCAGCATTTT.

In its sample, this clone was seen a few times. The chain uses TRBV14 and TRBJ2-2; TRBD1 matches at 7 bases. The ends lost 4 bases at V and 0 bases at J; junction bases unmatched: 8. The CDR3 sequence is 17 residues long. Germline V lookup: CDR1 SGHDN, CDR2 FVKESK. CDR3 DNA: TGTGCCAGCAGCCTTTACCCGACAGGGACGAACACCGGGGAGCTGTTTTTT. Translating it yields CASSLYPTGTNTGELFF.

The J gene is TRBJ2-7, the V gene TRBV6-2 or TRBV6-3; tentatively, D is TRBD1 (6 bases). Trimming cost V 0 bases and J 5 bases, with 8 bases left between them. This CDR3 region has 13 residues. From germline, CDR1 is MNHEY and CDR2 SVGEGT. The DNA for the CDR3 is TGTGCCAGCAGTTACTCCAGGGGAAACGAGCAGTACTTC. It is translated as CASSYSRGNEQYF.

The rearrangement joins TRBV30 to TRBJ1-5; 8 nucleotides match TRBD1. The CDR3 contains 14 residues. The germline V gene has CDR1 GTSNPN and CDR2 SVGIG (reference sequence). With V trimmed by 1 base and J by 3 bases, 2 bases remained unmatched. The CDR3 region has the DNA TGTGCCTGGAGTGCAGGGGGCCCCAATCAGCCCCAGCATTTT. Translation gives CAWSAGGPNQPQHF.

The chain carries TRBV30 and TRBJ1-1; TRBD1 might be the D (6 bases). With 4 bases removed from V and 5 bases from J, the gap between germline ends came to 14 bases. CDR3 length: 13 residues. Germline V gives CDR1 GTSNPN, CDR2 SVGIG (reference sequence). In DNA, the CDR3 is TGTGCCTGGAAAGGGGGATCATTGACTGAAGCTTTCTTT. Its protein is CAWKGGSLTEAFF.

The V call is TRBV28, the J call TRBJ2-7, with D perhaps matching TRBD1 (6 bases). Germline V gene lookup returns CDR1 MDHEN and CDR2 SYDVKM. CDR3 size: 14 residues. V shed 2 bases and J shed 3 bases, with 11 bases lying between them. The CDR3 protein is CASSLRQGSYEQYF. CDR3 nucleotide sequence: TGTGCCAGCAGTTTAAGGCAGGGGAGCTACGAGCAGTACTTC. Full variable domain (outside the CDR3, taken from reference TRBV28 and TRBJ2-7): DVKVTQSSRYLVKRTGEKVFLECVQDMDHENMFWYRQDPGLGLRLIYFSYDVKMKEKGDIPEGYSVSREKKERFSLILESASTNQTSMYLCASSLRQGSYEQYFGPGTRLTVT.

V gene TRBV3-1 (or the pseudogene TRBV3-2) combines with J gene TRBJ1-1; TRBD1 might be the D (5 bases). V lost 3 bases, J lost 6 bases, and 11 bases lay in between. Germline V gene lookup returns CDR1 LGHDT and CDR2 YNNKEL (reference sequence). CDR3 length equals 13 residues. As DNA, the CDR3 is TGTGCCAGCAGCCAGCAGGGAATCTCTGAAGCTTTCTTT. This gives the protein CASSQQGISEAFF.

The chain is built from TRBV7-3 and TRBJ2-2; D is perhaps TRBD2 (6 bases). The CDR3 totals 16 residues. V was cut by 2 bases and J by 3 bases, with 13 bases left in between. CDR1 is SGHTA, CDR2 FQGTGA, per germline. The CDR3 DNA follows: TGTGCCAGCAGCTTACTTCCGGGGGAATACACCGGGGAGCTGTTTTTT. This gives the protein CASSLLPGEYTGELFF.

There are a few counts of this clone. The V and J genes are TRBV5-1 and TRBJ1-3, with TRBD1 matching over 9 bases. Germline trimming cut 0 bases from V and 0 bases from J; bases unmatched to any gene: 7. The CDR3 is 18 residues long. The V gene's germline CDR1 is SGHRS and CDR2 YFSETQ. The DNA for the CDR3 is TGCGCCAGCAGCTTGGCCGGGACAGGGCCTCACTCTGGAAACACCATATATTTT. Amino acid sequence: CASSLAGTGPHSGNTIYF.

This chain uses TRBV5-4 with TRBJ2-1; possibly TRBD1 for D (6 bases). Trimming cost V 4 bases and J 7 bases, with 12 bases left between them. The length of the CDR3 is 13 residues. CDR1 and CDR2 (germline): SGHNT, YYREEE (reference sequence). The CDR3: CASSNYRVNEQFF. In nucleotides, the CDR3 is TGTGCCAGCAGCAACTACAGGGTGAATGAGCAGTTCTTC.

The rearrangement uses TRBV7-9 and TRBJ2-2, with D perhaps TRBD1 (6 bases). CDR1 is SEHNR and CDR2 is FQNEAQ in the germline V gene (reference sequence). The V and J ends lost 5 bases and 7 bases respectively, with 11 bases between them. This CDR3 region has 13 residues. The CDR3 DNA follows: TGTGCCAGCAGCGCCAGGGGTGTCGGGGAGCTGTTTTTT. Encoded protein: CASSARGVGELFF.

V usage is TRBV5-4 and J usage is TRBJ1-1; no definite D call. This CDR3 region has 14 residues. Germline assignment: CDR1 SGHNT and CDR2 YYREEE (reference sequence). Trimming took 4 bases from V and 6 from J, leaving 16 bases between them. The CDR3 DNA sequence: TGTGCCAGCAGCATGGAGTTGTCGGGAGCTGAAGCTTTCTTT. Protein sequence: CASSMELSGAEAFF.

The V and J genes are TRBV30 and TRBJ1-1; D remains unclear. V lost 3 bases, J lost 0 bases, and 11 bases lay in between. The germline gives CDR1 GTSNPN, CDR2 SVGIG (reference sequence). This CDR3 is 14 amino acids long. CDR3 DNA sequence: TGTGCCTGGAGCGGGAGACTTATGAACACTGAAGCTTTCTTT. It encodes CAWSGRLMNTEAFF.

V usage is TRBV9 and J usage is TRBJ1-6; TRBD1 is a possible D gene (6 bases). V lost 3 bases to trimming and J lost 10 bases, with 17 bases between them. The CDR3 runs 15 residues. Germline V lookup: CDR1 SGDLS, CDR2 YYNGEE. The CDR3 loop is CASSAGTSGASPLHF. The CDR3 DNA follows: TGTGCCAGCAGCGCCGGGACCTCAGGGGCATCACCCCTCCACTTT.

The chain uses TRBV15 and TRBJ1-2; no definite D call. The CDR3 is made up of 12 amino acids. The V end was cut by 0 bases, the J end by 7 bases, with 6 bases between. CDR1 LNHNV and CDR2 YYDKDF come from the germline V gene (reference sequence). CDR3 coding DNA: TGTGCCACCAGCAGAGATCAAGGTGGCTACACCTTC. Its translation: CATSRDQGGYTF.